This T cell receptor beta chain derives from a study of blood T cell repertoires in COVID-19. For the study at large: The United States, Italy and Spain provided the acute and convalescent COVID-19 samples.

Germline V gene lookup returns CDR1 LNHDA and CDR2 SQIVND (reference sequence). This CDR3 is 11 amino acids long. V was clipped by 9 bases and J by 0 bases, with 3 bases between them. Patients of the Seattle cohort, enrolled during active infection, were followed longitudinally. Clones were read by immunoSEQ multiplex PCR, and TCRdb kept only the in-frame ones, dropping some. The profile shows some 270,000 clones, about 86% of them singletons. The clonotype comes from a person aged 70 to 85 with COVID-19, enrolled during active disease. The rearrangement uses TRBV19 and TRBJ1-3; D unclear. Sequencing used peripheral blood. The CDR3, as DNA: TGTGCCAGCCGCTCTGGAAACACCATATATTTT. It encodes CASRSGNTIYF.